One and the same sample provided the 24 T cell receptor beta chains below, sequenced in a study of shared clonotypes between healthy human individuals. The repertoire was sequenced with immunoSEQ multiplex PCR; TCRdb's copy has only in-frame clones and lacks some. The sample lists over a million clones; approximately 80% were seen once. Sequencing input: memory CD4+ T cells from PBMCs. The sample's subset: CD45RA-negative fraction. Receptors were obtained from a young man in good health. Some clones in this sample may be carry-over from other donors' samples.

The CDR3 nucleotides are TGTGCCACACGACAGGGGGCCTACGAGCAGTACTTC. It codes for CATRQGAYEQYF. The V gene is TRBV6-5, the J gene TRBJ2-5; 9 nucleotides line up with TRBD1. The J call may be incorrect, as the DNA end agrees better with TRBJ2-7. The CDR3 runs 12 residues. Per the germline V gene, CDR1 is MNHEY and CDR2 is SVGAGI.

The CDR3 nucleotides read TGTGCCAGCAGCTTAGAGCCGGGCCACGAGCAGTACTTC. Translation gives CASSLEPGHEQYF. This chain connects TRBV11-1 to TRBJ2-5; D call uncertain. The end of the DNA is better explained by TRBJ2-7, so the J call may be wrong. The CDR3 has 13 amino acids. The germline CDR1 and CDR2 sequences are SGHAT and FQDESV (reference sequence).

This rearrangement joins TRBV11-2 to TRBJ2-4, with D perhaps matching TRBD1 or TRBD2 (6 bases each). Germline values: CDR1 SGHAT, CDR2 FQNNGV. V dropped 3 bases and J dropped 4 bases, with 19 bases sitting between them. The length of the CDR3 is 17 residues. CDR3 sequence: CASSFQGGKVGKNIQYF. The CDR3 nucleotides read TGTGCCAGCAGCTTTCAAGGGGGGAAGGTTGGAAAAAACATTCAGTACTTC.

V is TRBV7-8 and J is TRBJ1-4; the D gene is possibly TRBD1 (6 bases). Germline V gene lookup returns CDR1 SGHVS and CDR2 FQNEAQ. The CDR3 runs 14 residues. The V and J ends lost 1 base and 8 bases respectively, with 11 bases between them. CDR3 sequence: CASSLDRDREKLFF. For the CDR3, the DNA is TGTGCCAGCAGCTTAGACAGGGACCGCGAAAAACTGTTTTTT.

The V and J genes are TRBV7-3 and TRBJ2-1; 7 nucleotides line up with TRBD1. The CDR3 loop spans 12 amino acids. Unmatched junction bases numbered 6, after V lost 5 bases and J lost 11 bases. Germline V gene lookup returns CDR1 SGHTA and CDR2 FQGTGA. In DNA, the CDR3 is TGTGCCAGCAGCCTAGACAGGGAAAAGCAGTTCTTC. Its translation: CASSLDREKQFF.

The gene calls are TRBV9 and TRBJ2-1, with 9 bases lining up with TRBD1. The CDR3 consists of 15 residues. V was pared by 3 bases and J by 8 bases, with 9 bases of the junction left unmatched. Germline CDR1 reads SGDLS; CDR2 reads YYNGEE. The CDR3 sequence is CASSATGTGHYEQFF. The CDR3 DNA reads as TGTGCCAGCAGCGCTACCGGGACAGGGCACTATGAGCAGTTCTTC.

As to this clone: The same CDR3 also results from other DNA sequences found in this sample. The chain links TRBV7-9 to TRBJ2-7, with D uncertain. This CDR3 comprises 14 residues. V lost 5 bases and J 0 bases, leaving 11 bases between the germline ends. Germline CDR1 is SEHNR and CDR2 is FQNEAQ (reference sequence). The CDR3 protein is CASSPSGGSYEQYF. The CDR3 DNA reads as TGTGCCAGCAGCCCGTCGGGCGGCTCCTACGAGCAGTACTTC.

The chain couples TRBV7-9 to TRBJ2-7; tentatively, D is TRBD1 (6 bases). This CDR3 has 14 amino acids. With 1 base removed from V and 7 bases from J, the gap between germline ends came to 14 bases. CDR1 is SEHNR and CDR2 is FQNEAQ in the germline V gene (reference sequence). The CDR3 region is CASSLVDSLREQYF. Written as DNA, the CDR3 is TGTGCCAGCAGCTTAGTGGACAGCCTTCGGGAGCAGTACTTC.

The rearrangement uses TRBV18 and TRBJ2-1; 10 nucleotides align to TRBD2. This CDR3 comprises 14 residues. The trim removed 3 bases at V and 6 bases at J, leaving 2 bases unmatched. In germline, CDR1 is KGHSH, CDR2 LQKENI. The CDR3 nucleotides read TGTGCCAGCTCACCGGCTAGCGGGAGCAATGAGCAGTTCTTC. Residues: CASSPASGSNEQFF.

In this sample, this clone turned up once. Other DNA sequences from this sample encode an identical CDR3 as well. V gene TRBV27 combines with J gene TRBJ1-5; D ambiguous. V gave up 3 bases and J gave up 2 bases, with 8 bases separating them. Germline lookup yields CDR1 MNHEY and CDR2 SMNVEV (reference sequence). CDR3 size: 14 residues. Here the CDR3 DNA reads TGTGCCAGCAGTTTTACTGTGGGCAATCAGCCCCAGCATTTT. As protein: CASSFTVGNQPQHF.

The chain couples TRBV19 to TRBJ2-2; D not resolved. V shed 3 bases and J shed 4 bases, with 12 bases lying between them. This CDR3 is built from 15 residues. Germline V lookup: CDR1 LNHDA, CDR2 SQIVND (reference sequence). The CDR3 DNA is TGTGCCAGTAGTATTGCTGGGTCGGGCACCGGGGAGCTGTTTTTT. Translation: CASSIAGSGTGELFF.

This clone was counted at least ten times. CDR3 nucleotide sequence: TGTGCCAGCAGCCGACGGGGTCAGACCTATGGCTACACCTTC. This translates into CASSRRGQTYGYTF. The chain employs TRBV6-6 and TRBJ1-2; the D is unclear. Germline values: CDR1 MNHNY, CDR2 SVGAGI (reference sequence). The V end was cut by 6 bases, the J end by 4 bases, with 15 bases between. CDR3 size: 14 residues.

The chain carries TRBV5-1 and TRBJ1-5; D is ambiguous. V was cut by 4 bases and J by 6 bases, with 11 bases left in between. Germline V gene data show CDR1 as SGHRS and CDR2 as YFSETQ. The CDR3 has 13 residues. The CDR3 bases are TGCGCCAGCAGCATTGAGGGCGGTCAGCCCCAGCATTTT. Translating it yields CASSIEGGQPQHF.

This chain connects TRBV10-2 to TRBJ1-1; 8 nucleotides line up with TRBD1. Germline values: CDR1 WSHSY, CDR2 SAAADI. This CDR3 is built from 11 residues. V dropped 8 bases and J dropped 8; count of bases not matched to a gene: 4. The CDR3: CASDNRGEAFF. CDR3 DNA sequence: TGCGCCAGCGATAACAGGGGGGAAGCTTTCTTT.

This clone was counted between two and nine times. The chain uses TRBV10-2 and TRBJ1-1; D uncertain. Germline V gene data show CDR1 as WSHSY and CDR2 as SAAADI. The CDR3 is 16 residues long. The V gene lost 3 bases and the J gene lost 0 bases, with 14 bases spanning the gap. The CDR3 bases are TGCGCCAGCAGTGACGGTTTTATGGGTATGAACACTGAAGCTTTCTTT. It yields the protein CASSDGFMGMNTEAFF.

The chain joins TRBV6-1 to TRBJ1-2, with D perhaps matching TRBD1 (6 bases). V shed 3 bases and J shed 4 bases, with 12 bases lying between them. The V gene's germline CDR1 is MNHNS and CDR2 SASEGT. The CDR3 contains 14 residues. CDR3: CASSEAGAFYGYTF. CDR3 nucleotide sequence: TGTGCCAGCAGTGAGGCGGGGGCATTCTATGGCTACACCTTC.

This clone was observed a single time. The chain carries TRBV4-1 and TRBJ1-2; 7 bases fit TRBD1. Germline CDR1 and CDR2: MGHRA and YSYEKL. The V gene end was trimmed by 9 bases and the J gene end by 4 bases; junction bases not matched to a gene: 8. This CDR3 has 13 residues. CDR3 sequence: CASSGAGGYGYTF. The CDR3 DNA reads TGCGCCAGTTCTGGGGCAGGGGGCTATGGCTACACCTTC.

The chain couples TRBV4-3 to TRBJ2-7; 7 nucleotides agree with TRBD2. Germline V gene sequence: CDR1 LGHNA, CDR2 YSLEER. The CDR3 covers 13 residues. Losses at the gene ends were 4 bases for V and 7 bases for J; bases not matched to a gene: 7. CDR3 sequence reads: CASSPQRDWEQYF. The DNA of the CDR3 is TGCGCCAGCAGCCCGCAGCGGGACTGGGAGCAGTACTTC.

The V and J genes are TRBV9 and TRBJ2-1; D remains unclear. Germline CDR1 and CDR2: SGDLS and YYNGEE. CDR3 length equals 14 residues. The germline V and J ends were trimmed by 4 bases and 3 bases, with 11 bases remaining between them. For the CDR3, the DNA is TGTGCCAGCAGCCCCGACGGTTTCTACAATGAGCAGTTCTTC. It is translated as CASSPDGFYNEQFF.

This clone was seen only once. This chain connects TRBV28 to TRBJ1-5; D is ambiguous. The germline gives CDR1 MDHEN, CDR2 SYDVKM. V dropped 3 bases and J dropped 7 bases, with 13 bases sitting between them. The CDR3 is 14 residues long. The CDR3 loop is CASSFRQSTQPQHF. For the CDR3, the DNA is TGTGCCAGCAGTTTCAGGCAGTCTACCCAGCCCCAGCATTTT.

This clone was recorded many times. The chain carries TRBV5-4 and TRBJ2-5; D is unclear. CDR3 length equals 16 residues. Germline assignment: CDR1 SGHNT and CDR2 YYREEE (reference sequence). The V gene lost 3 bases and the J gene lost 5 bases, with 20 bases spanning the gap. The CDR3 DNA reads TGTGCCAGCAGCTCTAATCCCGACACCCGCCAGGAGACCCAGTACTTC. This encodes CASSSNPDTRQETQYF. Drawing the rest from reference TRBV5-4 and TRBJ2-5, the complete variable domain is ETGVTQSPTHLIKTRGQQVTLRCSSQSGHNTVSWYQQALGQGPQFIFQYYREEENGRGNFPPRFSGLQFPNYSSELNVNALELDDSALYLCASSSNPDTRQETQYFGPGTRLLVL.

The chain combines TRBV5-1 with TRBJ2-1; TRBD2 matches 8 bases. Germline CDR1 SGHRS, CDR2 YFSETQ. J lost 8 bases, V lost 4 bases, and 14 bases had no gene match. The CDR3 has 16 residues. CDR3 loop: CASSRGPAGEMDEQFF. The CDR3, as DNA: TGCGCCAGCAGCCGGGGGCCAGCGGGAGAAATGGATGAGCAGTTCTTC.

The chain is built from TRBV2 and TRBJ2-7; 9 bases agree with TRBD1. Germline V gene data show CDR1 as SNHLY and CDR2 as FYNNEI. The J segment lost 5 bases and the V segment lost 5 bases, leaving 7 bases of the junction unmatched. The CDR3 has 14 amino acids. The CDR3 is CASSLIGQGHEQYF. In DNA form, the CDR3 reads TGTGCCAGCAGTCTAATCGGACAGGGGCACGAGCAGTACTTC.

The chain uses TRBV5-1 and TRBJ1-1, with TRBD1 identical over 10 bases. Germline V gene sequence: CDR1 SGHRS, CDR2 YFSETQ. J gave up 7 bases and V 3 bases, and 9 bases lay outside the gene matches. The CDR3 consists of 15 residues. The CDR3: CASSSPDRGSGEAFF. The CDR3 DNA is TGCGCCAGCAGCTCACCGGACAGGGGGAGCGGTGAAGCTTTCTTT.